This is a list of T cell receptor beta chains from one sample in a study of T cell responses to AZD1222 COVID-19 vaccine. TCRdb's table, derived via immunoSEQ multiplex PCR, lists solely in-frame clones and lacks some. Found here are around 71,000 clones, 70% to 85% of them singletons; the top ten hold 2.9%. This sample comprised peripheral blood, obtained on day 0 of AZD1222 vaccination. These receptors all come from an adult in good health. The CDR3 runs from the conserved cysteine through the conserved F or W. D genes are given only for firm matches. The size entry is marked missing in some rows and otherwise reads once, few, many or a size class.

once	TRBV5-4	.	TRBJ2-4	TGTGCCAGCAGCTTAAAAGACTCCAAAAACATTCAGTACTTC	CASSLKDSKNIQYF
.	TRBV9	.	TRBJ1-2	TGTGCCAGCAGTGAAAACTCCGCGGAGGATGGCTACACCTTC	CASSENSAEDGYTF
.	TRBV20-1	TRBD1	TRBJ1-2	TGCAGTGCTCGACAGGGAAGCTACACCTTC	CSARQGSYTF
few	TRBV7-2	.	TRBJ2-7	TGTGCCAGCAGCCGGGGAGCCCAACAGGGACAGTACTTC	CASSRGAQQGQYF
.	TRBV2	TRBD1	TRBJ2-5	TGTGCCAGCAGTGTGGCGACAGGGTGGGAGACCCAGTACTTC	CASSVATGWETQYF
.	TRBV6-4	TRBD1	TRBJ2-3	TGTGCCAGCAGTGAAACCGGGACAGGGGGAACAGATACGCAGTATTTT	CASSETGTGGTDTQYF
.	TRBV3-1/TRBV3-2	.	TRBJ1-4	TGTGCCAGCAGCCAAGACAGGGGCGCCTTTGAAAAACTGTTTTTT	CASSQDRGAFEKLFF
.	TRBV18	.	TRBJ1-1	TGTGCCAGCTCACCTAGGGGGAGGGGGAGCACTGAAGCTTTCTTT	CASSPRGRGSTEAFF
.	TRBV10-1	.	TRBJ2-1	TGCGCCAGCAGTGAGAAAATATTCAATGAGCAGTTCTTC	CASSEKIFNEQFF
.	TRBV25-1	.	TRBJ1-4	TGTGCCAGCAGTGACACAGCAGGGGTGCGTGAAAAACTGTTTTTT	CASSDTAGVREKLFF
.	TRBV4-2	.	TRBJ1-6	TGTGCCAGCAGCCAAGAGGTTGGGAGTAGTAATTCACCCCTCCACTTT	CASSQEVGSSNSPLHF
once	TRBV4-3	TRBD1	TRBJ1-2	TGCGCCAGCAGCCAAGGGGGACAGGGTGGGTATGGCTACACCTTC	CASSQGGQGGYGYTF
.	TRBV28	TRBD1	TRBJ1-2	TGTGCCAGCAGATTAAACAGGGGCCCTCACGAGAACTATGGCTACACCTTC	CASRLNRGPHENYGYTF
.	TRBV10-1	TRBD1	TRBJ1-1	TGCGCCAGCAGTGAGCTCCAGGGGGCTGAAGCTTTCTTT	CASSELQGAEAFF
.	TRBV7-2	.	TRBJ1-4	TGTGCCAGCAGCTTATTCGAGGGGAGGGAGAGGGAAAAACTGTTTTTT	CASSLFEGREREKLFF
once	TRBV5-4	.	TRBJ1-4	TGTGCCAGCAGCTCAGGGGTCCGGGAAAAACTGTTTTTT	CASSSGVREKLFF
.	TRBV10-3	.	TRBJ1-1	TGTGCCATCAGTGATAGGCGGGAATCCACTGAAGCTTTCTTT	CAISDRRESTEAFF
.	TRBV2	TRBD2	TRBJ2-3	TGTGCCAGCAGAGGACTAGTTTCGGCAGATACGCAGTATTTT	CASRGLVSADTQYF
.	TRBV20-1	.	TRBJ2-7	TGCAGTGCTAGCCACTCCTACGAGCAGTACTTC	CSASHSYEQYF
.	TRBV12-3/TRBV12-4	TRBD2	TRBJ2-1	TGTGCCAGCAGTCCCTGGACTAGTGAGCAGTTCTTC	CASSPWTSEQFF
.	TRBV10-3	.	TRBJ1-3	TGTGCCATCAGTGAGCCTTCATATTCTGGAAACACCATATATTTT	CAISEPSYSGNTIYF
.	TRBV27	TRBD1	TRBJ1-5	TGTGCCAGCAGTTTAGAAGGGACAGGGCGCAATCAGCCCCAGCATTTT	CASSLEGTGRNQPQHF
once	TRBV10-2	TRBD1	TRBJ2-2	TGCGCCAGCAGTGAACCGGGACAGGGGGCCGGCGGGGAGCTGTTTTTT	CASSEPGQGAGGELFF
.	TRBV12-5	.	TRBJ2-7	TGTGCTAGTGGTTTGGCAGCCCATCACGGAGAGCAGTACTTC	CASGLAAHHGEQYF
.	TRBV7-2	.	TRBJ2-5	TGTGCCAGCAGCTTAGCCAACCAAGAGACCCAGTACTTC	CASSLANQETQYF
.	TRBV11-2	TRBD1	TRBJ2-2	TGTGCCAGCAGACGGGACAGGGTCGCCTGGGAGCTGTTTTTT	CASRRDRVAWELFF
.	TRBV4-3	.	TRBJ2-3	TGCGCCAGCAGCCAAGGAACGAATGGGGGGAGTACAGATACGCAGTATTTT	CASSQGTNGGSTDTQYF
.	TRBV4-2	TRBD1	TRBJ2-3	TGTGCCAGCAGCCAACTCGGGGACAGGAACACAGATACGCAGTATTTT	CASSQLGDRNTDTQYF
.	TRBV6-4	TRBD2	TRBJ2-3	TGTGCCAGCAGAGATAGCGGGAGCCCCACAGATACGCAGTATTTT	CASRDSGSPTDTQYF
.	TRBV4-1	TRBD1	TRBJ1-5	TGCGCCAGCAGCCCCGGGACAGGGGTTAATCAGCCCCAGCATTTT	CASSPGTGVNQPQHF
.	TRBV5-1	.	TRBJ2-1	TGCGCCAGCAGCTTATACAATGAGCAGTTCTTC	CASSLYNEQFF
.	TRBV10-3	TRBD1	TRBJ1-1	TGTGCCATCCAGCAGGGGGACACTGAAGCTTTCTTT	CAIQQGDTEAFF
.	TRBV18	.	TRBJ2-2	TGTGCCAGCTCACCACCGACGGGGAGGAGGTCGAACACCGGGGAGCTGTTTTTT	CASSPPTGRRSNTGELFF
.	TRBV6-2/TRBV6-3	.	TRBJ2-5	TGTGCCAGCAGTTCGGACTCCGAAGAGACCCAGTACTTC	CASSSDSEETQYF
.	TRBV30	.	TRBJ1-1	TGTGCCTGGAGTTTTAACACTGAAGCTTTCTTT	CAWSFNTEAFF
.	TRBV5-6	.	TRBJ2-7	TGTGCCAGCAGCTTGGCGGCAGGGAAGGGCTACGAGCAGTACTTC	CASSLAAGKGYEQYF
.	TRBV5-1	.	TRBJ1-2	TGCGCCAGCAGCTTGGGACAGGCAGACCCGTATGGCTACACCTTC	CASSLGQADPYGYTF
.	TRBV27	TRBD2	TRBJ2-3	TGTGCCAGCACAACTAGCGGGCGTAGCACAGATACGCAGTATTTT	CASTTSGRSTDTQYF
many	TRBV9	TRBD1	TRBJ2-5	TGTGCCAGCAGCACCGGACAGGGATATGACAGAGAGACCCAGTACTTC	CASSTGQGYDRETQYF
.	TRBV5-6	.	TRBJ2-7	TGTGCCAGCAGCTTGGAGTCGCTAACCTACGAGCAGTACTTC	CASSLESLTYEQYF
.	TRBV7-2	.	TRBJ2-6	TGTGCCAGCAGCTTATTTGCTGGGGCCAACGTCCTGACTTTC	CASSLFAGANVLTF
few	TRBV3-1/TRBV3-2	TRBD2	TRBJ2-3	TGTGCCAGCAGCTCCGGGACTAGCGGGAGCGCAGATACGCAGTATTTT	CASSSGTSGSADTQYF
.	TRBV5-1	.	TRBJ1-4	TGCGCCAGCAGCTTGGTGGGTGCCCGGGAAAAACTGTTTTTT	CASSLVGAREKLFF
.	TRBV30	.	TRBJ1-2	TGTGCCTGGAGTGGGGGTCTGAACTATGGCTACACCTTC	CAWSGGLNYGYTF